These 9 T cell receptor beta chains were all obtained from the same sample, sequenced in a study of T cell changes during pregnancy in multiple sclerosis. Sequenced by immunoSEQ multiplex PCR; TCRdb stores in-frame clones only, minus some. This table has about 79,000 clones, about 93% appearing once. Here the sequenced sample was CD4+ T cells from peripheral blood mononuclear cells, taken in the second trimester of pregnancy. These receptors all stem from a female donor with multiple sclerosis, enrolled in a pregnancy study.

This clone was recorded once. This chain uses TRBV2 with TRBJ2-6, with 8 bases that match TRBD2. V lost 2 bases to trimming and J lost 1 base; unmatched junction nucleotides: 4. From germline, CDR1 is SNHLY and CDR2 FYNNEI. CDR3 length: 17 residues. CDR3 residues: CASSERGGESGANVLTF. CDR3 DNA: TGTGCCAGCAGTGAACGGGGGGGCGAATCTGGGGCCAACGTCCTGACTTTC.

The CDR3 DNA is TGCGCCAGCAGCAACAGTGGGAGGGCCGTCTCTTACAATGAGCAGTTCTTC. Translating gives CASSNSGRAVSYNEQFF. The V gene is TRBV5-1, the J gene TRBJ2-1, with TRBD2 matching 7 bases. V dropped 4 bases and J dropped 4; count of bases not matched to a gene: 14. The CDR3 has 17 residues. Germline V gene data show CDR1 as SGHRS and CDR2 as YFSETQ. Supplemented by reference TRBV5-1 and TRBJ2-1, the full variable domain reads KAGVTQTPRYLIKTRGQQVTLSCSPISGHRSVSWYQQTPGQGLQFLFEYFSETQRNKGNFPGRFSGRQFSNSRSEMNVSTLELGDSALYLCASSNSGRAVSYNEQFFGPGTRLTVL.

The rearrangement joins TRBV29-1 to TRBJ2-5; 7 bases are a match to TRBD1. Trimming took 4 bases from V and 3 from J; bases not matched to a gene: 5. Germline V gene lookup returns CDR1 SQVTM and CDR2 ANQGSEA. The CDR3 sequence is 13 residues long. The CDR3 reads CSVVATGKETQYF. The DNA of the CDR3 is TGCAGCGTTGTAGCGACAGGGAAAGAGACCCAGTACTTC.

The gene calls are TRBV7-8 and TRBJ1-3; D perhaps matches TRBD1 (6 bases). V dropped 6 bases and J dropped 1 base, with 7 bases sitting between them. CDR1 is SGHVS, CDR2 FQNEAQ, per germline. This CDR3 has 13 amino acids. The CDR3 sequence: CASRGHSGNTIYF. The CDR3, as DNA: TGTGCCAGCAGGGGACATTCTGGAAACACCATATATTTT. Looking up the rest from reference TRBV7-8 and TRBJ1-3 gives the full variable domain: GAGVSQSPRYKVAKRGQDVALRCDPISGHVSLFWYQQALGQGPEFLTYFQNEAQLDKSGLPSDRFFAERPEGSVSTLKIQRTQQEDSAVYLCASRGHSGNTIYFGEGSWLTVV.

The chain employs TRBV28 and TRBJ2-1; D gene ambiguous. V lost 2 bases and J 11 bases, leaving 10 bases between the germline ends. Germline V lookup: CDR1 MDHEN, CDR2 SYDVKM. This CDR3 has 12 residues. DNA for the CDR3: TGTGCCAGCAGTTTACCCAACAGACAGCAGTTCTTC. Encoded protein: CASSLPNRQQFF.

V and J are TRBV2 and TRBJ1-1, with D perhaps matching TRBD1 (6 bases). CDR1 and CDR2 (germline): SNHLY, FYNNEI. This CDR3 contains 15 residues. Trimming shortened V by 4 bases and J by 1 base, and 13 bases separated the two germline ends. CDR3 sequence (DNA): TGTGCCAGCAGTGTCCCGGACAGTCCGAACACTGAAGCTTTCTTT. Protein product: CASSVPDSPNTEAFF.

V usage is TRBV5-4 and J usage is TRBJ2-2; TRBD2 matches 8 bases. The germline gives CDR1 SGHNT, CDR2 YYREEE (reference sequence). J gave up 0 bases and V 3 bases, and 4 bases lay outside the gene matches. CDR3 length: 16 amino acids. As DNA, the CDR3 is TGTGCCAGCAGCTCCCTACTAGCGGCGAACACCGGGGAGCTGTTTTTT. Amino acid sequence: CASSSLLAANTGELFF.

This clone was found once. The gene calls are TRBV11-2 and TRBJ1-1; maybe TRBD1 (6 bases). The CDR3 is made up of 19 amino acids. V was cut by 3 bases and J by 5 bases, with 28 bases left in between. Per the germline V gene, CDR1 is SGHAT and CDR2 is FQNNGV. In DNA, the CDR3 is TGTGCCAGCAGCTTGGCACCGGGACACCGAAGATCCGTTCAAACTGAAGCTTTCTTT. This translates into CASSLAPGHRRSVQTEAFF.

The rearrangement uses TRBV5-6 and TRBJ2-7; D possibly corresponds to TRBD1 (5 bases). The CDR3 is 12 amino acids. The V end was cut by 3 bases, the J end by 6 bases, with 10 bases between. The germline CDR1 and CDR2 sequences are SGHDT and YYEEEE. For the CDR3, the DNA is TGTGCCAGCAGCTCCCCCGACAGCGAGCAGTACTTC. Translation gives CASSSPDSEQYF.